This T cell receptor beta chain was retrieved from a study of blood T cell repertoires in COVID-19 (dated by TCRdb to about 2020). Concerning the study at large: Samples from collaborators originated in the United States, Italy and Spain and spanned both the acute and convalescent phases of COVID-19. HLA class I and class II types, where available, came from metadata supplied by the sample provider rather than from assay-based typing. The repertoires were made available in a free public database intended to serve as a resource for research on the immune response to SARS-CoV-2. The prospective study material was composed of cDNA or gDNA derived from T cells, B-cell-depleted T cells, or PBMCs. The dataset comprised deeply sampled blood TCRbeta repertoires from subjects exposed to, actively infected with, or recovered from COVID-19. Samples were obtained from the ongoing ImmuneRACE study (first 160 participants) and from 1,200 or so subjects provided by 6 global collaborators. A de-identified subject ID, COVID-19 status, age in years and sex were almost always included in the sample metadata.

About this clone: Its binding antigen is unknown. Per-nucleotide qualities are absent, and no much larger clonotype sits a single base away.

TCRbeta CDR3 regions were amplified from genomic DNA by means of the immunoSEQ Assay, a bias-controlled multiplex PCR. On the study's bioinformatics: Within the assay, amplification of reference gene primers was used to estimate how many nucleated cells each sample contained. To quantify the absolute abundance of each unique TCRbeta CDR3 rearrangement, sequence reads were collapsed and filtered. For each sample, productive Simpson clonality was calculated as the square root of Simpson's diversity index over productive rearrangements. Held by TCRdb, this immuneACCESS table contains in-frame sequences only and omits some clones. Under half of the omission traces to an unresolved V gene where checked; the cause of the rest is unknown. The V and J calls and clone size are taken from that table; D and trimming were inferred from the DNA. The sample table records 210,000 or so clones; 90% of these occur just once. The ten biggest clones cover 0.62% of the sample.

Collaborating institutions collected whole blood in K2EDTA tubes following their own protocols. Collaborator samples were shipped for TCRbeta analysis as frozen whole blood, isolated PBMCs, or DNA extracted from either sample type. Findings and caveats that apply to the study as a whole: Clinical and demographic metadata were provided uncurated, with the amount varying by source and participant.

The germline V gene (reference sequence) specifies GTSNPN as CDR1 and SVGIG as CDR2. The cysteine opens and the phenylalanine closes a CDR3 of 13 amino acids. Only the CDR3 part of the read is kept: 39 bases, read in frame from the first base. V is trimmed back by 3 bases and J by 7 bases, and the junction contains 6 bases that no gene match accounts for. The clonotype comes from a middle-aged man with acute or convalescent COVID-19. Sample: peripheral blood. The chain links TRBV30 with TRBJ2-5, with 9 bases matching TRBD2. The DNA sequence reads TGTGCCTGGAGCCCGACTAGCGGCGGGACCCAGTACTTC. Translated, it reads CAWSPTSGGTQYF.